What follows are 7 T cell receptor beta chains derived from one specimen sequenced in a study of T cells in Graves' hyperthyroidism and ophthalmopathy. Amplified TCR beta CDR3 regions came from RNA transcripts. First-round RT-PCR targeting the TCR CDR3 was performed with the HTBI primer set. TCRdb processed the multiplex PCR reads anew with MiXCR; each CDR3 protein has one entry. The sample consists of around 580,000 distinct CDR3 sequences, 35% to 55% of them appearing once. Sequencing was performed on peripheral blood or thyroid tissue (not recorded which). The receptor source for this set is a woman aged 18-29 years with Graves' hyperthyroidism.

This clonotype has ten or more counts. The chain is built from TRBV2 and TRBJ2-2; D unresolved. The germline gives CDR1 SNHLY, CDR2 FYNNEI. There are 16 residues in the CDR3. The V end was cut by 0 bases, the J end by 0 bases, with 8 bases between. The CDR3 region is CASSEAVAANTGELFF. The CDR3 coding sequence is TGTGCCAGCAGTGAAGCGGTGGCGGCGAACACCGGGGAGCTGTTTTTT.

At least ten counts were recorded for this clonotype. The chain combines TRBV20-1 with TRBJ1-5; perhaps TRBD1 as D (6 bases). Germline V CDR1 and CDR2: DFQATT, SNEGSKA (reference sequence). V was shortened by 0 bases and J by 4 bases, with 10 bases between the two germline ends. This CDR3 has 14 amino acids. This CDR3 is CSARDLGGNQPQHF. CDR3 bases: TGCAGTGCTAGAGATTTAGGGGGGAATCAGCCCCAGCATTTT.

V gene TRBV12-3 or TRBV12-4 combines with J gene TRBJ2-1; D not resolved. V was trimmed by 6 bases and J by 5 bases, leaving 17 bases between them. CDR3 length: 15 amino acids. The CDR3 region has the DNA TGTGCCAGCAGCGGACGCCAGACGAACCACAATGAGCAGTTCTTC. Translation gives CASSGRQTNHNEQFF.

The rearrangement uses TRBV9 and TRBJ2-7; D possibly corresponds to TRBD2 (6 bases). Germline V gene data show CDR1 as SGDLS and CDR2 as YYNGEE. The CDR3 is 15 amino acids. The V gene lost 4 bases and the J gene lost 6 bases, with 20 bases spanning the gap. The CDR3 loop is CASSPHVGPGGEQYF. The DNA of the CDR3 is TGTGCCAGCAGCCCCCACGTGGGGCCCGGGGGCGAGCAGTACTTC.

This clonotype has more than one count but fewer than ten. The chain recombines TRBV7-8 with TRBJ2-3; D tentatively reads TRBD1 or TRBD2 (5 bases each). Looked up from germline, CDR1 is SGHVS and CDR2 is FQNEAQ. CDR3 length: 14 residues. Trimming cost V 3 bases and J 1 base, with 8 bases left between them. In nucleotides, the CDR3 is TGTGCCAGCAGCTTGAGGGGTCGCACAGATACGCAGTATTTT. Residues: CASSLRGRTDTQYF. The whole variable domain, remainder taken from reference TRBV7-8 and TRBJ2-3, is GAGVSQSPRYKVAKRGQDVALRCDPISGHVSLFWYQQALGQGPEFLTYFQNEAQLDKSGLPSDRFFAERPEGSVSTLKIQRTQQEDSAVYLCASSLRGRTDTQYFGPGTRLTVL.

Details on this clonotype: A much larger clone lies one base from this, so it may be a read error. The CDR3 ends on some other residue instead of the conserved phenylalanine or tryptophan, so this is likely a read error. The CDR3 spells CASSVETGVSHEQYL. CDR3 DNA sequence: TGTGCCAGCAGCGTAGAGACGGGAGTATCTCACGAGCAGTACCTC. The J gene is TRBJ2-7, the V gene TRBV9; perhaps TRBD2 as D (6 bases). CDR1 and CDR2 from the germline V gene are SGDLS and YYNGEE. The CDR3 is made up of 15 amino acids. Trimming pared 0 bases from V and 5 bases from J, leaving 15 bases between.

The table lists this clonotype with many counts. The V call is TRBV7-9, the J call TRBJ2-2, with D possibly TRBD2 on 5 matching bases. The CDR3 loop spans 14 amino acids. Germline-derived CDR1 and CDR2 are SEHNR and FQNEAQ (reference sequence). Trimming left V 8 bases short and J 6 bases short, with 16 bases between. In nucleotides, the CDR3 is TGTGCCAGCCACCGAGAGGGCCAAGCCGGGGAGCTGTTTTTT. Translating it yields CASHREGQAGELFF.